This T cell receptor (beta chain) emerged from a study of blood T cells in healthy people across ages. This clonotype was seen ten or more times. The antigen is undetermined. Alongside a J-beta primer mix, a sample-barcoded 5' primer served in a second PCR lasting about 7 to 11 cycles. TCRdb re-called the 5' RACE reads through MiXCR, storing one row per CDR3 protein. The data hold over 450,000 distinct CDR3 sequences, with about 25% observed a single time. Findings of the study overall: The long-lived group displayed more naive CD4+ cells, plus higher diversity, than the aged donors did. Per-million-T-cell TCR beta diversity fell roughly linearly with age.

J gave up 7 bases and V 0 bases, and 7 bases lay outside the gene matches. CDR3 length equals 15 residues. CDR1 and CDR2 from the germline V gene are MGHRA and YSYEKL. The data also belong to a second study, concerning T cells of mothers and their children.

Source material: blood. The chain couples TRBV4-1 to TRBJ2-7, with 9 positions matching TRBD1. This TCR was recovered from a boy between 10 and 17 years old in good health. CDR3 region: CASSQDDRGTGEQYF. Written as DNA, the CDR3 is TGCGCCAGCAGCCAAGATGACAGGGGGACGGGGGAGCAGTACTTC.